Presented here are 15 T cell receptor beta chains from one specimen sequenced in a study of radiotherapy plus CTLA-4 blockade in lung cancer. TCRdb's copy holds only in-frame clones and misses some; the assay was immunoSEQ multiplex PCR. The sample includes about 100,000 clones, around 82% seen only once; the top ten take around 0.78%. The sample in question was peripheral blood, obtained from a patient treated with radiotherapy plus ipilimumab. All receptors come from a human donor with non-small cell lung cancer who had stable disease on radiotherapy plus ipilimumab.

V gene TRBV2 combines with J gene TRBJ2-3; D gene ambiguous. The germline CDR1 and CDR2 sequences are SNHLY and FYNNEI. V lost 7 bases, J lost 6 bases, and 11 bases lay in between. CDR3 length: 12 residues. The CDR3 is CASNVWADTQYF. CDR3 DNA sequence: TGTGCCAGCAACGTCTGGGCGGATACGCAGTATTTT.

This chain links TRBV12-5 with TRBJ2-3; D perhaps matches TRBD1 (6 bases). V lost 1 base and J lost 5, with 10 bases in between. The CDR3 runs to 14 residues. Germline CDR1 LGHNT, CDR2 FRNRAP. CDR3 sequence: CASGLDRAVDTQYF. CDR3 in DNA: TGTGCTAGTGGTTTGGACAGGGCCGTAGATACGCAGTATTTT.

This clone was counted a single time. The CDR3 spells CASSPGVTDTQYF. The CDR3 DNA follows: TGTGCCAGCTCGCCGGGGGTTACAGATACGCAGTATTTT. The J gene is TRBJ2-3, the V gene TRBV18; TRBD2 might be the D (6 bases). Germline-derived CDR1 and CDR2 are KGHSH and LQKENI. Trimming took off 6 bases at V and 3 bases at J, with 10 bases between the two ends. The CDR3 runs 13 residues.

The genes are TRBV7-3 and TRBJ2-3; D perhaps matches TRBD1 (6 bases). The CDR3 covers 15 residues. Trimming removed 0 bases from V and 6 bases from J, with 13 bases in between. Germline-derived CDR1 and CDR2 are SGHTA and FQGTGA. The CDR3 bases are TGTGCCAGCAGCTTAACGGGGGCAGGGCGCGATACGCAGTATTTT. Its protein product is CASSLTGAGRDTQYF.

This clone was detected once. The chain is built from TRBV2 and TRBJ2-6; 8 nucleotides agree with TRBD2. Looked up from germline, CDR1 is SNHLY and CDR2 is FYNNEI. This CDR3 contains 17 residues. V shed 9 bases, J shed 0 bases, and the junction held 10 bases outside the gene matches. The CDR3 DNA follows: TGTGCCAGAACCGGGGGGGCGAGTCGCTCTGGGGCCAACGTCCTGACTTTC. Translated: CARTGGASRSGANVLTF.

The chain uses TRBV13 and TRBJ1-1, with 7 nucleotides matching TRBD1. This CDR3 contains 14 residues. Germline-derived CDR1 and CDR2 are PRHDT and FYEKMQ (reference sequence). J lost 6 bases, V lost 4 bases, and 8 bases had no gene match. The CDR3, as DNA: TGTGCCAGCAGCTCGGACAGGATCATCCCTGAAGCTTTCTTT. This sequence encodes CASSSDRIIPEAFF.

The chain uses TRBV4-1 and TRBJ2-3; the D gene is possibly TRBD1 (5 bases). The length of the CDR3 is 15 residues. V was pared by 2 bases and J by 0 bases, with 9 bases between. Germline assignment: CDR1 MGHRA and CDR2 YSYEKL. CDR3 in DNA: TGCGCCAGCAGCCAACAGGGTCCTAGCACAGATACGCAGTATTTT. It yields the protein CASSQQGPSTDTQYF.

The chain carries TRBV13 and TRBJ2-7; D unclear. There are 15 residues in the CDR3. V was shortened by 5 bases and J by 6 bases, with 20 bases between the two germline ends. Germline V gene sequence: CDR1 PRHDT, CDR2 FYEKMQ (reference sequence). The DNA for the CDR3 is TGTGCCAGCAGCCCAATCCTGGGGATTGATTCCGAGCAGTACTTC. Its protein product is CASSPILGIDSEQYF.

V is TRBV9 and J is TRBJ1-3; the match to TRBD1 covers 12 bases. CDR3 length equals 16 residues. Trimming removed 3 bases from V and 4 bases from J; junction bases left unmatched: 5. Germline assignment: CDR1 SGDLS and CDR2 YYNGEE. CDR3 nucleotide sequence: TGTGCCAGCAGCGGGGGACAGGGGGCGTTGGGAAACACCATATATTTT. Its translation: CASSGGQGALGNTIYF. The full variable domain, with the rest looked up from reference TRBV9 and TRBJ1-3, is DSGVTQTPKHLITATGQRVTLRCSPRSGDLSVYWYQQSLDQGLQFLIQYYNGEERAKGNILERFSAQQFPDLHSELNLSSLELGDSALYFCASSGGQGALGNTIYFGEGSWLTVV.

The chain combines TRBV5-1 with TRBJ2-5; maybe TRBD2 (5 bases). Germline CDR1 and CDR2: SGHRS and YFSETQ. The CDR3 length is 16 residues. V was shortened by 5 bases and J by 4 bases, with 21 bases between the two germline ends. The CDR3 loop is CASRLPGKRELETQYF. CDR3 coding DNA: TGCGCCAGCAGACTGCCGGGGAAGAGGGAGTTAGAGACCCAGTACTTC.

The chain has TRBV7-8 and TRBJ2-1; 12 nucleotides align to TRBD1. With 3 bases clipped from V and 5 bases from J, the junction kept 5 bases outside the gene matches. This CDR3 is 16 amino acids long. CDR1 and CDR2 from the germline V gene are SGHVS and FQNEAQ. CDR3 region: CASSFPGQGADNEQFF. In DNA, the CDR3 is TGTGCCAGCAGCTTCCCGGGACAGGGGGCGGACAATGAGCAGTTCTTC.

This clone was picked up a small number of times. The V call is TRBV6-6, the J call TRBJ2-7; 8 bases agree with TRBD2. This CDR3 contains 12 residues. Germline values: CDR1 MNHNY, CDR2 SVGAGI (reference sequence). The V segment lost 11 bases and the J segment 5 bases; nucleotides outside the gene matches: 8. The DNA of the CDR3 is TGTGCCTGTCGGGGGACTAGTCACGAGCAGTACTTC. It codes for CACRGTSHEQYF.

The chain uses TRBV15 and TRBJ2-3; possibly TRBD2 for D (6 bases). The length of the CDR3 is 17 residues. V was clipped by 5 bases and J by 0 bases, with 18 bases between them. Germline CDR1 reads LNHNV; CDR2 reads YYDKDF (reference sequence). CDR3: CATSPEDGGTSTDTQYF. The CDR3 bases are TGTGCCACCAGCCCTGAGGATGGGGGGACTAGCACAGATACGCAGTATTTT.

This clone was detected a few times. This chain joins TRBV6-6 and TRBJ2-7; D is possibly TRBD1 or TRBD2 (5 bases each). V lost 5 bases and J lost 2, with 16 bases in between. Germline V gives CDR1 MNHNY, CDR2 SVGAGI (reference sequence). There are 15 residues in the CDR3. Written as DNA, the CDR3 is TGTGCCAGCAGTCCTGGATGGCAGGGAGCCTACGAGCAGTACTTC. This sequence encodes CASSPGWQGAYEQYF.

The CDR3: CASSLVAGVYEQYF. Written as DNA, the CDR3 is TGTGCCAGCAGTTTAGTAGCGGGAGTCTACGAGCAGTACTTC. J is TRBJ2-7 and V is TRBV28; 9 bases are shared with TRBD2. V gave up 2 bases and J gave up 3 bases; unmatched junction bases: 2. The CDR3 is made up of 14 amino acids. CDR1 MDHEN and CDR2 SYDVKM come from the germline V gene.